Shown below are 5 T cell receptor beta chains from a single sample sequenced in a study of memory CD4+ T cells and cytomegalovirus serostatus. The data were produced by immunoSEQ multiplex PCR, yet TCRdb's version contains in-frame clones alone and is incomplete. This table holds some 59,000 clones, 75% to 85% found once. The sort gate was single viable CD3+CD4+CD8-CD45RO+ cells for memory CD4+ T cells. Source material: memory CD4+ T cells from blood. Receptors originate from an adult in good health and CMV-seronegative.

The chain carries TRBV2 and TRBJ1-1, with 7 nucleotides matching TRBD1. After removal of 0 bases from V and 10 bases from J, the junction contained 8 bases not matched to a gene. Germline CDR1 and CDR2: SNHLY and FYNNEI. The CDR3 has 14 residues. As DNA, the CDR3 is TGTGCCAGCAGTGAAGCGCTAAGGGGGCGCCGAGCTTTCTTT. This encodes CASSEALRGRRAFF.

Regarding this clone: This specimen includes other DNA sequences encoding the same CDR3. CDR3 bases: TGCGCCAGCAGCTTGGTGCGGGAACCCTACGAGCAGTACTTC. Translating it yields CASSLVREPYEQYF. The chain couples TRBV5-1 to TRBJ2-7; D perhaps matches TRBD2 (6 bases). The CDR3 spans 14 residues. V lost 0 bases to trimming and J lost 2 bases, with 9 bases between them. Germline CDR1 is SGHRS and CDR2 is YFSETQ.

The chain is built from TRBV4-1 and TRBJ1-4, with D perhaps matching TRBD1 (5 bases). CDR1 and CDR2 (germline): MGHRA, YSYEKL. Trimming pared 1 base from V and 11 bases from J, leaving 8 bases between. The CDR3 contains 12 residues. CDR3 sequence (DNA): TGCGCCAGCAGCCAAGCTGCAGGGAAACTGTTTTTT. Its protein product is CASSQAAGKLFF.

This chain uses TRBV28 with TRBJ2-7; a weak D match, TRBD1 (6 bases). Trimming pared 6 bases from V and 5 bases from J, leaving 14 bases between. This CDR3 contains 13 residues. The germline V gene has CDR1 MDHEN and CDR2 SYDVKM. The CDR3 sequence is CASRKTGTHEQYF. The CDR3 DNA reads as TGTGCCAGCAGAAAAACAGGGACGCACGAGCAGTACTTC.

This chain uses TRBV25-1 with TRBJ1-2, with unresolved D. CDR3 length: 12 amino acids. The germline gives CDR1 MGHDK, CDR2 SYGVNS. V was clipped by 2 bases and J by 4 bases, with 5 bases between them. The CDR3 DNA reads as TGTGCCAGCAGTGAAGCGGGCTATGGCTACACCTTC. Amino acids: CASSEAGYGYTF.